Presented here are 7 T cell receptor beta chains from one specimen sequenced in a study of vaccination effects on CD4 cells after COVID-19. Assay: immunoSEQ multiplex PCR; the TCRdb copy retains only in-frame clones and omits some. Among under 80,000 clones listed, around three quarters were seen once. These receptors have no identified antigens. Peptide-pool stimulation followed by sequencing identified expanded antigen-specific CD4+ clonotypes in the ViraFEST assay. Cells that had been cultured for approximately eleven days were the source of isolated CD4+ T cells. Two-dose BNT162b2 or mRNA-1273 vaccination was given to participants. The source was CD4+ T cells from PBMCs cultured with HCoV-229E spike peptides, collected after COVID-19 vaccination. The receptors stem from a human donor who received a COVID-19 vaccine.

The chain joins TRBV30 to TRBJ1-2, with D hard to call. Looked up from germline, CDR1 is GTSNPN and CDR2 is SVGIG (reference sequence). The CDR3 extends over 15 amino acids. V lost 5 bases to trimming and J lost 8 bases, with 24 bases between them. The CDR3 loop reads CAWGNYRRPSEGYTF. For the CDR3, the DNA is TGTGCCTGGGGGAACTATAGGCGGCCTTCGGAGGGCTACACCTTC. Complete variable domain (other parts from reference TRBV30 and TRBJ1-2): SQTIHQWPATLVQPVGSPLSLECTVEGTSNPNLYWYRQAAGRGLQLLFYSVGIGQISSEVPQNLSASRPQDRQFILSSKKLLLSDSGFYLCAWGNYRRPSEGYTFGSGTRLTVV.

V is TRBV19 and J is TRBJ1-5; a weak D match, TRBD1 (6 bases). This CDR3 contains 16 residues. V lost 5 bases and J lost 7, with 21 bases in between. Germline CDR1 and CDR2: LNHDA and SQIVND (reference sequence). The CDR3 sequence: CASSAQGRGVEQPQHF. The CDR3 bases are TGTGCCAGTAGTGCACAGGGAAGAGGGGTGGAACAGCCCCAGCATTTT.

The chain combines TRBV28 with TRBJ1-4; 7 bases are a match to TRBD1. The CDR3 runs 17 residues. Germline values: CDR1 MDHEN, CDR2 SYDVKM. Unmatched junction bases numbered 14, after V lost 5 bases and J lost 5 bases. The CDR3 loop is CASSAGGQLVNNEKLFF. DNA for the CDR3: TGTGCCAGCAGTGCGGGGGGACAGCTAGTTAACAATGAAAAACTGTTTTTT.

This clone was seen a handful of times. The V and J genes are TRBV2 and TRBJ1-5; weak D call: TRBD1 (5 bases). Germline CDR1 reads SNHLY; CDR2 reads FYNNEI. V was shortened by 3 bases and J by 6 bases, with 15 bases between the two germline ends. This CDR3 contains 15 residues. The CDR3 DNA is TGTGCCAGCAGTGACTCTGCGGGGGGGGTTCAGCCCCAGCATTTT. Translation gives CASSDSAGGVQPQHF.

The genes are TRBV6-2 or TRBV6-3 and TRBJ2-7, with D possibly called TRBD1 or TRBD2 (6 bases each). The CDR3 has 15 residues. V lost 2 bases, J lost 2 bases, and 13 bases lay in between. Germline V gives CDR1 MNHEY, CDR2 SVGEGT. This chain's CDR3 is CASSYGRGPAYEQYV. DNA for the CDR3: TGTGCCAGCAGTTACGGTCGGGGGCCTGCCTACGAGCAGTACGTC.

This chain connects TRBV9 to TRBJ1-3; TRBD1 might be the D (6 bases). Germline CDR1 reads SGDLS; CDR2 reads YYNGEE. V was clipped by 0 bases and J by 0 bases, with 10 bases between them. CDR3 size: 16 residues. The CDR3 spells CASSVGGHISGNTIYF. As DNA, the CDR3 is TGTGCCAGCAGCGTAGGGGGACATATCTCTGGAAACACCATATATTTT.

The rearrangement joins TRBV28 to TRBJ1-5, with TRBD1 as a possible D gene (6 bases). V lost 5 bases, J lost 7 bases, and 27 bases lay in between. CDR1 MDHEN and CDR2 SYDVKM come from the germline V gene. This CDR3 comprises 18 residues. The CDR3, as DNA: TGTGCCAGCAGTGTGATGGGGGAGGGGGTCAGTTTTGTACAGCCCCAGCATTTT. This codes for CASSVMGEGVSFVQPQHF.